Each of the 30 T cell receptor beta chains below was sequenced from the same sample in a study of Ad26.COV2.S vaccination and SARS-CoV-2 variants. The assay was immunoSEQ multiplex PCR, and TCRdb's table has in-frame clones only and misses some. The sample has 400,000 to 450,000 clones, roughly 90% seen once. Stated treatment: about 20 received Ad26.COV2.S at low or high dose, single or two shots; about 5 received placebo; per-sample allocation not given. The study sampled participants on day 63 after the first vaccine or placebo injection. The material sequenced was peripheral blood, taken in a trial of Ad26.COV2.S vaccine versus placebo. The source is a person aged 18-65 years who received the Ad26.COV2.S COVID-19 vaccine or a placebo.

CDR3 residues: CAWSTGLSYEQYF. In nucleotides, the CDR3 is TGTGCCTGGAGTACGGGACTTTCCTACGAGCAGTACTTC. The rearrangement joins TRBV30 to TRBJ2-7; D possibly corresponds to TRBD2 (6 bases). This CDR3 is 13 amino acids long. Between the trimmed V and J ends, which lost 2 bases and 1 base, there was a span of 9 bases. Germline lookup yields CDR1 GTSNPN and CDR2 SVGIG (reference sequence).

The chain has TRBV5-1 and TRBJ2-3, with a tentative D call TRBD1 (5 bases). This CDR3 has 13 residues. Trimming left V 3 bases short and J 5 bases short, with 10 bases between. Germline CDR1 and CDR2: SGHRS and YFSETQ. DNA of the CDR3: TGCGCCAGCAGCTCCCAGGGAATAGATACGCAGTATTTT. Translating it yields CASSSQGIDTQYF.

V is TRBV18 and J is TRBJ2-5; the match to TRBD1 covers 7 bases. The CDR3 is 15 amino acids. The junction had 8 bases not matched to a gene; V was cut back by 2 bases and J by 5 bases. The germline V gene encodes CDR1 KGHSH and CDR2 LQKENI. The CDR3 DNA reads as TGTGCCAGCTCACCAAACAGGGGTGAGGGGGAGACCCAGTACTTC. Its translation is CASSPNRGEGETQYF.

This clone occurred a few times. The chain recombines TRBV15 with TRBJ1-6; D not resolved. V lost 0 bases and J lost 14, with 11 bases in between. Per germline, CDR1 LNHNV and CDR2 YYDKDF (reference sequence). The CDR3 is 13 amino acids. CDR3 protein: CATSRDTAASLHF. The DNA of the CDR3 is TGTGCCACCAGCAGAGATACCGCCGCCTCCCTCCACTTT.

V and J are TRBV27 and TRBJ1-3, with TRBD1 identical over 7 bases. Trimming removed 4 bases from V and 1 base from J; junction bases left unmatched: 16. Germline V gene lookup returns CDR1 MNHEY and CDR2 SMNVEV (reference sequence). This CDR3 region has 19 residues. The CDR3 DNA reads as TGTGCCAGCAGTTCGACCGTCGATCCAGGGGGTCATTCTGGAAACACCATATATTTT. Translated, it gives CASSSTVDPGGHSGNTIYF.

The chain has TRBV6-6 and TRBJ2-5; TRBD2 agrees at 7 bases. The ends lost 2 bases at V and 0 bases at J; junction bases unmatched: 6. CDR1 is MNHNY, CDR2 SVGAGI, per germline (reference sequence). CDR3 length equals 16 residues. The CDR3 here is CASSYEPSGYQETQYF. Written as DNA, the CDR3 is TGTGCCAGCAGTTACGAACCTAGCGGTTACCAAGAGACCCAGTACTTC.

V and J are TRBV7-9 and TRBJ1-2, with 9 nucleotides matching TRBD1. In germline, CDR1 is SEHNR, CDR2 FQNEAQ (reference sequence). This CDR3 comprises 16 residues. V trimming: 4 bases; J trimming: 6 bases; junction bases outside the gene matches: 12. The CDR3 is CASSSTWTGAIHGYTF. The CDR3 nucleotides read TGTGCCAGCAGCTCCACATGGACAGGGGCGATTCATGGCTACACCTTC.

This chain joins TRBV21-1 and TRBJ1-1; the table's TRBD1 call for D was not verified on the DNA. TRBV21-1 is designated a pseudogene. This CDR3 contains 16 residues. The CDR3 DNA reads TGTGCCAGCAGCAAAGGGGCGGGACAGAGGGACCCTGAAGCTTTCTTT. Protein product: CASSKGAGQRDPEAFF.

V is TRBV6-6 and J is TRBJ1-2; TRBD1 matches 7 bases. CDR3 length equals 16 residues. The V segment lost 2 bases and the J segment 5 bases; nucleotides outside the gene matches: 11. Per the germline V gene, CDR1 is MNHNY and CDR2 is SVGAGI (reference sequence). CDR3 in DNA: TGTGCCAGCAGTTACCCCCCCGACAGGGAGGCATATGGCTACACCTTC. Protein: CASSYPPDREAYGYTF.

The J gene is TRBJ2-1, the V gene TRBV6-6; 12 bases fit TRBD2. V shed 6 bases and J 0 bases; nucleotides not matched to a gene: 9. The germline V gene has CDR1 MNHNY and CDR2 SVGAGI (reference sequence). The CDR3 runs to 18 residues. The CDR3 DNA follows: TGTGCCAGCAGCCGACTAGCGGGAGTACCCCCCTCCTACAATGAGCAGTTCTTC. This codes for CASSRLAGVPPSYNEQFF.

The chain recombines TRBV29-1 with TRBJ2-5; perhaps TRBD1 as D (5 bases). Per the germline V gene, CDR1 is SQVTM and CDR2 is ANQGSEA. CDR3 length equals 13 residues. With 6 bases removed from V and 0 bases from J, the gap between germline ends came to 11 bases. The CDR3 bases are TGCAGCGTCTGGACACTGTACCAAGAGACCCAGTACTTC. As protein: CSVWTLYQETQYF.

V gene TRBV10-3 combines with J gene TRBJ1-5; TRBD1 matches at 7 bases. CDR1 is ENHRY, CDR2 SYGVKD, per germline. The CDR3 is 12 residues long. J gave up 3 bases and V 11 bases, and 4 bases lay outside the gene matches. CDR3 coding DNA: TGTGCCGCCGGACAGGACAATCAGCCCCAGCATTTT. It encodes CAAGQDNQPQHF.

The chain carries TRBV9 and TRBJ2-1; weak D call: TRBD2 (5 bases). V lost 3 bases, J lost 4 bases, and 11 bases lay in between. Germline V gene sequence: CDR1 SGDLS, CDR2 YYNGEE. There are 14 residues in the CDR3. The DNA of the CDR3 is TGTGCCAGCAGCGGTCTAGCTACGTACAATGAGCAGTTCTTC. Encoded protein: CASSGLATYNEQFF.

The rearrangement joins TRBV6-5 to TRBJ2-1; 7 bases match TRBD2. Germline assignment: CDR1 MNHEY and CDR2 SVGAGI. Trimming took 6 bases from V and 7 from J; bases not matched to a gene: 12. This CDR3 region has 15 residues. The CDR3 loop reads CASRPALAHVNEQFF. DNA of the CDR3: TGTGCCAGCAGACCTGCACTAGCGCACGTTAATGAGCAGTTCTTC.

V and J are TRBV6-5 and TRBJ1-5; D is uncertain. CDR1 and CDR2 (germline): MNHEY, SVGAGI. V dropped 7 bases and J dropped 4 bases, with 17 bases sitting between them. This CDR3 has 15 amino acids. CDR3 sequence (DNA): TGTGCCAGCACCTCAACTCGGCGGGAGAATCAGCCCCAGCATTTT. Its translation: CASTSTRRENQPQHF.

This chain links TRBV5-1 with TRBJ1-2; TRBD1 matches at 10 bases. This CDR3 has 15 amino acids. CDR1 SGHRS and CDR2 YFSETQ come from the germline V gene. V gave up 4 bases and J gave up 4 bases; unmatched junction bases: 7. The CDR3 bases are TGCGCCAGCAGCACGGGGACAGGGGTTGGCTATGGCTACACCTTC. Translation gives CASSTGTGVGYGYTF.

The chain has TRBV7-9 and TRBJ1-1; D is unclear. This CDR3 is built from 18 residues. Germline CDR1 is SEHNR and CDR2 is FQNEAQ (reference sequence). Trimming cost V 1 base and J 2 bases, with 20 bases left between them. DNA for the CDR3: TGTGCCAGCAGCTTAGGCGGTAGAGAGGGTAGGGAAAACACTGAAGCTTTCTTT. It translates to CASSLGGREGRENTEAFF.

The genes are TRBV10-3 and TRBJ2-1; D gene ambiguous. Germline CDR1 is ENHRY and CDR2 is SYGVKD. The CDR3 is 14 residues long. V gave up 10 bases and J gave up 4 bases, with 17 bases separating them. CDR3 coding DNA: TGTGCCACCAACCCGCTAGGAGATTACAATGAGCAGTTCTTC. This codes for CATNPLGDYNEQFF.

The rearrangement joins TRBV7-6 to TRBJ2-3, with 7 bases aligning to TRBD2. V dropped 1 base and J dropped 4; count of bases not matched to a gene: 5. Looked up from germline, CDR1 is SGHVS and CDR2 is FNYEAQ. The CDR3 sequence is 15 residues long. As DNA, the CDR3 is TGTGCCAGCAGCTTAGGGGCGGGAGCGTCAGATACGCAGTATTTT. Residues: CASSLGAGASDTQYF.

The chain couples TRBV6-5 to TRBJ1-6, with D possibly being TRBD1 (5 bases). The V gene lost 4 bases and the J gene lost 8 bases, with 12 bases spanning the gap. CDR1 and CDR2 from the germline V gene are MNHEY and SVGAGI. CDR3 size: 14 residues. The CDR3 is CASSSGRVHSPLHF. For the CDR3, the DNA is TGTGCCAGCAGTTCAGGCAGGGTCCATTCACCCCTCCACTTT.

The rearrangement joins TRBV19 to TRBJ1-5, with D hard to call. The CDR3 spans 14 residues. Trimming cost V 6 bases and J 4 bases, with 13 bases left between them. The germline V gene encodes CDR1 LNHDA and CDR2 SQIVND (reference sequence). CDR3 region: CASSTRPNNQPQHF. In nucleotides, the CDR3 is TGTGCCAGTAGCACCCGGCCTAATAATCAGCCCCAGCATTTT.

This rearrangement joins TRBV5-1 to TRBJ2-3; possibly TRBD1 for D (5 bases). V lost 1 base to trimming and J lost 1 base, with 7 bases between them. The CDR3 sequence is 14 residues long. CDR1 and CDR2 from the germline V gene are SGHRS and YFSETQ. The CDR3 is CASSLLGGTDTQYF. The CDR3 nucleotides are TGCGCCAGCAGCTTGTTAGGGGGCACAGATACGCAGTATTTT.

The chain is built from TRBV5-5 and TRBJ2-1, with 12 bases identical to TRBD2. The CDR3 covers 15 residues. Trimming removed 2 bases from V and 5 bases from J; junction bases left unmatched: 2. CDR1 SGHKS and CDR2 YYEKEE come from the germline V gene (reference sequence). For the CDR3, the DNA is TGTGCCAGCAGCTTTGGGACTAGCGGGCACAATGAGCAGTTCTTC. Translated: CASSFGTSGHNEQFF.

This clone was recorded once. The chain is built from TRBV30 and TRBJ2-1; D gene uncertain. V lost 0 bases and J lost 10, with 16 bases in between. Germline assignment: CDR1 GTSNPN and CDR2 SVGIG (reference sequence). CDR3 length: 14 amino acids. This CDR3 is CAWSVSLGSSEQFF. The CDR3 region has the DNA TGTGCCTGGAGTGTAAGCCTCGGATCATCCGAGCAGTTCTTC.

CDR3 sequence reads: CASSLNQGDLGDNEQFF. In DNA form, the CDR3 reads TGTGCCAGCAGCTTAAACCAGGGGGACCTTGGGGACAATGAGCAGTTCTTC. The chain couples TRBV7-6 to TRBJ2-1; 7 bases match TRBD1. Germline V gene lookup returns CDR1 SGHVS and CDR2 FNYEAQ. Losses at the gene ends were 2 bases for V and 5 bases for J; bases not matched to a gene: 12. The length of the CDR3 is 17 residues.

The CDR3, as DNA: TGTGCCAGCAGTTACTCGATATCCAGTTCGACCTACGAGCAGTACTTC. It encodes CASSYSISSSTYEQYF. V usage is TRBV6-2 or TRBV6-3 and J usage is TRBJ2-7, with D uncertain. V dropped 0 bases and J dropped 2 bases, with 14 bases sitting between them. The CDR3 runs 16 residues. Germline loops: CDR1 MNHEY, CDR2 SVGEGT.

The gene calls are TRBV18 and TRBJ2-7; D possibly corresponds to TRBD1 (6 bases). This CDR3 comprises 14 residues. Per the germline V gene, CDR1 is KGHSH and CDR2 is LQKENI. Deletions cut 3 bases from V and 4 bases from J, with 13 bases between. CDR3 sequence reads: CASSPMDRLYEQYF. The CDR3 nucleotides read TGTGCCAGCTCACCCATGGACAGATTGTACGAGCAGTACTTC.

This clone was seen only once. The chain links TRBV7-2 to TRBJ2-3; the D is unclear. Germline-derived CDR1 and CDR2 are SGHTA and FQGNSA. This CDR3 contains 14 residues. Trimming cost V 4 bases and J 3 bases, with 11 bases left between them. CDR3 amino acids: CASSSVGFTDTQYF. The CDR3 coding sequence is TGTGCCAGCAGCTCGGTGGGGTTTACAGATACGCAGTATTTT. Full variable domain (outside the CDR3, taken from reference TRBV7-2 and TRBJ2-3): GAGVSQSPSNKVTEKGKDVELRCDPISGHTALYWYRQSLGQGLEFLIYFQGNSAPDKSGLPSDRFSAERTGGSVSTLTIQRTQQEDSAVYLCASSSVGFTDTQYFGPGTRLTVL.

This chain connects TRBV4-2 to TRBJ1-2; D might be TRBD1 (6 bases). The CDR3 loop spans 15 amino acids. The V and J ends lost 0 bases and 2 bases respectively, with 10 bases between them. Germline lookup yields CDR1 LGHNA and CDR2 YNFKEQ. CDR3 in amino acids: CASSQDPGANYGYTF. In nucleotides, the CDR3 is TGTGCCAGCAGCCAAGACCCAGGGGCGAACTATGGCTACACCTTC.

The CDR3 loop reads CAISVGGGEQYF. CDR3 in DNA: TGTGCCATCAGTGTAGGTGGTGGCGAGCAGTACTTC. The chain recombines TRBV10-3 with TRBJ2-7; D is uncertain. The V end lost 4 bases, the J end lost 6 bases, and 10 bases lay between the germline ends. CDR3 length: 12 residues. CDR1 and CDR2 (germline): ENHRY, SYGVKD.